One sample yielded the 27 T cell receptor beta chains listed below, sequenced in a study of blood T cells in healthy people across ages. A second 7 to 11 cycle PCR used barcoded and J-beta primers. One entry per CDR3 protein results from TCRdb running MiXCR on the 5' RACE reads. The sample lists about 830,000 distinct CDR3 sequences; roughly 64% were seen once. Input material: blood. Every receptor here comes from a man under 40 in good health.

The genes are TRBV7-2 and TRBJ1-2; D ambiguous. CDR3 length equals 14 residues. Germline CDR1 and CDR2: SGHTA and FQGNSA. V gave up 5 bases and J gave up 1 base, with 11 bases separating them. CDR3 in DNA: TGTGCCAGCAGCCCCGGGGAGATTAACTATGGCTACACCTTC. Translating gives CASSPGEINYGYTF.

V and J are TRBV10-3 and TRBJ1-2; D perhaps matches TRBD1 (5 bases). Germline V lookup: CDR1 ENHRY, CDR2 SYGVKD. This CDR3 has 15 residues. V dropped 3 bases and J dropped 4 bases, with 15 bases sitting between them. The chain's CDR3 is CAISEQTLGPYGYTF. CDR3 in DNA: TGTGCCATCAGTGAACAGACACTGGGGCCCTATGGCTACACCTTC.

The chain joins TRBV28 to TRBJ2-7, with TRBD2 matching 11 bases. With 6 bases clipped from V and 2 bases from J, the junction kept 6 bases outside the gene matches. The CDR3 contains 15 residues. The V gene's germline CDR1 is MDHEN and CDR2 SYDVKM. The CDR3 sequence is CASRIAGGGTYEQYF. The DNA of the CDR3 is TGTGCCAGCAGGATAGCGGGAGGGGGTACCTACGAGCAGTACTTC.

The J gene is TRBJ2-5, the V gene TRBV5-1; either TRBD1 or TRBD2 may fit D (5 bases each). The CDR3 runs to 16 residues. Trimming took 0 bases from V and 4 from J, leaving 16 bases between them. Germline-derived CDR1 and CDR2 are SGHRS and YFSETQ. The DNA for the CDR3 is TGCGCCAGCAGCTTGGAATCGGTCCGGGGCCGAGAGACCCAGTACTTC. Translated: CASSLESVRGRETQYF.

This rearrangement joins TRBV7-2 to TRBJ2-1, with 10 positions matching TRBD2. The germline V gene encodes CDR1 SGHTA and CDR2 FQGNSA. The V gene end was trimmed by 6 bases and the J gene end by 6 bases; junction bases not matched to a gene: 5. The CDR3 consists of 14 residues. CDR3 in amino acids: CASRAGGALNEQFF. The CDR3 DNA is TGTGCCAGCAGAGCGGGAGGGGCTCTCAATGAGCAGTTCTTC.

V and J are TRBV29-1 and TRBJ2-5; possibly TRBD1 for D (6 bases). In germline, CDR1 is SQVTM, CDR2 ANQGSEA. Trimming left V 7 bases short and J 11 bases short, with 41 bases between. The CDR3 is 19 residues long. The CDR3 sequence: CSAGVCIGQPKYSYNEQYF. The CDR3 DNA follows: TGCAGCGCTGGGGTGTGTATAGGACAGCCAAAATACTCCTACAATGAGCAGTACTTC.

The chain is built from TRBV28 and TRBJ2-7, with D hard to call. Trimming pared 6 bases from V and 7 bases from J, leaving 10 bases between. The CDR3 runs 11 residues. Per germline, CDR1 MDHEN and CDR2 SYDVKM. CDR3 protein: CASRYSNEQYF. CDR3 nucleotide sequence: TGTGCCAGCAGGTATAGCAATGAGCAGTACTTC.

This clonotype has only one observation. As DNA, the CDR3 is TGTGCCAGCAGCAAAGGGGGGCAGTCCTACGAGCAGTACTTC. It codes for CASSKGGQSYEQYF. The chain recombines TRBV21-1 with TRBJ2-7; TRBD1, the table's D call, lacks a check against the DNA. TRBV21-1 is an annotated pseudogene. This CDR3 spans 14 amino acids.

The V call is TRBV13, the J call TRBJ1-3, with D possibly being TRBD1 (6 bases). V lost 5 bases, J lost 5 bases, and 22 bases lay in between. Germline CDR1 and CDR2: PRHDT and FYEKMQ (reference sequence). CDR3 length: 17 amino acids. Written as DNA, the CDR3 is TGTGCCAGCAGCCCCACCCGGTGGGGGGCCAACCGAAACACCATATATTTT. This gives the protein CASSPTRWGANRNTIYF.

The chain recombines TRBV3-1 with TRBJ1-2; no clear D gene. V shed 0 bases and J shed 2 bases, with 10 bases lying between them. The CDR3 consists of 15 residues. Germline lookup yields CDR1 LGHDT and CDR2 YNNKEL (reference sequence). Here the CDR3 reads CASSQDGRGNYGYTF. CDR3 bases: TGTGCCAGCAGCCAAGATGGGAGAGGAAACTATGGCTACACCTTC. Full variable domain (missing parts from reference TRBV3-1 and TRBJ1-2): DTAVSQTPKYLVTQMGNDKSIKCEQNLGHDTMYWYKQDSKKFLKIMFSYNNKELIINETVPNRFSPKSPDKAHLNLHINSLELGDSAVYFCASSQDGRGNYGYTFGSGTRLTVV.

To note about this clonotype: A clone one base away is much larger, so this may be a read error. The V and J genes are TRBV25-1 and TRBJ2-5, with 7 bases aligning to TRBD1. The germline CDR1 and CDR2 sequences are MGHDK and SYGVNS. The CDR3 length is 14 residues. The CDR3 here is CAGSPRTGQETQYF. The CDR3 coding sequence is TGTGCCGGCAGCCCCCGGACAGGCCAAGAGACCCAGTACTTC. Supplemented by reference TRBV25-1 and TRBJ2-5, the full variable domain reads EADIYQTPRYLVIGTGKKITLECSQTMGHDKMYWYQQDPGMELHLIHYSYGVNSTEKGDLSSESTVSRIRTEHFPLTLESARPSHTSQYLCAGSPRTGQETQYFGPGTRLLVL.

The CDR3 DNA sequence: TGTGCCAGCAGCGTGCGCAGAATGAACACTGAAGCTTTCTTT. Translating it yields CASSVRRMNTEAFF. The rearrangement uses TRBV5-5 and TRBJ1-1; no definite D call. CDR1 is SGHKS and CDR2 is YYEKEE in the germline V gene (reference sequence). The CDR3 contains 14 residues. V was cut by 4 bases and J by 0 bases, with 10 bases left in between.

V and J are TRBV29-1 and TRBJ2-3; D remains unclear. The CDR3 has 12 residues. Germline CDR1 and CDR2: SQVTM and ANQGSEA. Between the trimmed V and J ends, which lost 7 bases and 1 base, there was a span of 9 bases. The CDR3 bases are TGCAGCGGGGGTAGTGGCACAGATACGCAGTATTTT. It is translated as CSGGSGTDTQYF.

The V and J genes are TRBV6-5 and TRBJ2-3; tentatively, D is TRBD1 (10 bases). Germline CDR1 is MNHEY and CDR2 is SVGAGI. CDR3 length: 20 amino acids. V was clipped by 3 bases and J by 6 bases, with 31 bases between them. The CDR3 DNA is TGTGCCAGCAGTTATCAAGCGGGGGGACAGGGGCGATCCGGGCGGGATACGCAGTATTTT. It specifies CASSYQAGGQGRSGRDTQYF.

The chain couples TRBV6-2 or TRBV6-3 to TRBJ2-1; D could derive from TRBD1 or TRBD2 (5 bases each). Germline values: CDR1 MNHEY, CDR2 SVGEGT. CDR3 length equals 14 residues. Between the trimmed V and J ends, which lost 10 bases and 6 bases, there was a span of 19 bases. In DNA, the CDR3 is TGTGCCATCAAGGGACCAGCGTCCGGCAATGAGCAGTTCTTC. Translating it yields CAIKGPASGNEQFF.

The CDR3 protein is CAWQLDSAYEQYF. The DNA of the CDR3 is TGTGCCTGGCAACTCGACAGCGCCTACGAGCAGTACTTC. The V call is TRBV30, the J call TRBJ2-7; possibly TRBD1 for D (5 bases). This CDR3 has 13 residues. V was cut by 5 bases and J by 2 bases, with 13 bases left in between. The germline gives CDR1 GTSNPN, CDR2 SVGIG (reference sequence).

The chain is built from TRBV20-1 and TRBJ2-1, with D unresolved. Germline V CDR1 and CDR2: DFQATT, SNEGSKA (reference sequence). Between the trimmed V and J ends, which lost 1 base and 0 bases, there was a span of 10 bases. The CDR3 is made up of 15 amino acids. CDR3 region: CSARGPLSSYNEQFF. DNA for the CDR3: TGCAGTGCTAGAGGGCCCCTGAGCTCCTACAATGAGCAGTTCTTC.

This clonotype occurred once. The V gene is TRBV29-1, the J gene TRBJ2-7, with 14 nucleotides matching TRBD2. There are 15 residues in the CDR3. Germline assignment: CDR1 SQVTM and CDR2 ANQGSEA. V shed 3 bases, J shed 3 bases, and the junction held 4 bases outside the gene matches. CDR3 bases: TGCAGCGTTGAGGGACTAGCGGGGGCCAGCTACGAGCAGTACTTC. This sequence encodes CSVEGLAGASYEQYF.

This clonotype was observed once. The chain joins TRBV27 to TRBJ2-5; D may correspond to TRBD1 or TRBD2 (5 bases each). The J call may not be correct, given that the DNA end is closer to TRBJ2-7. The CDR3 runs to 14 residues. Germline lookup yields CDR1 MNHEY and CDR2 SMNVEV (reference sequence). CDR3 sequence: CASSSLGDPLEQYF. The DNA for the CDR3 is TGTGCCAGCAGTTCCCTCGGGGACCCCCTCGAGCAGTACTTC.

There are a few counts of this clonotype. The chain uses TRBV18 and TRBJ2-5, with D uncertain. The germline V gene has CDR1 KGHSH and CDR2 LQKENI. The germline V and J ends were trimmed by 4 bases and 5 bases, with 20 bases remaining between them. The CDR3 consists of 16 residues. CDR3 nucleotides: TGTGCCAGCTCACTGTCGTATTCAGGCAGCGAGGAGACCCAGTACTTC. It codes for CASSLSYSGSEETQYF.

The J gene is TRBJ2-1, the V gene TRBV6-5; D gene unclear. The CDR3 covers 14 residues. Trimming cost V 6 bases and J 8 bases, with 17 bases left between them. Germline CDR1 is MNHEY and CDR2 is SVGAGI. The CDR3 DNA sequence: TGTGCCAGCAGCCGAGACAAGGGTAGGGATGAGCAGTTCTTC. Its translation: CASSRDKGRDEQFF.

This clonotype was recorded only once. This chain links TRBV20-1 with TRBJ2-1; 7 bases agree with TRBD2. Germline-derived CDR1 and CDR2 are DFQATT and SNEGSKA (reference sequence). The CDR3 runs 15 residues. The J segment lost 8 bases and the V segment lost 3 bases, leaving 13 bases of the junction unmatched. The CDR3 DNA follows: TGCAGTGCTAGGGGCAGACTAGCCCGAGCGGATGAGCAGTTCTTC. The encoded protein is CSARGRLARADEQFF.

The chain has TRBV2 and TRBJ2-1, with 8 nucleotides matching TRBD2. Trimming at V came to 7 bases and at J to 3 bases, leaving 5 bases not matched to a gene. Germline CDR1 reads SNHLY; CDR2 reads FYNNEI. This CDR3 comprises 14 residues. The CDR3 DNA reads TGTGCCAGCAAGTCGGGACTAGGCTACAATGAGCAGTTCTTC. Amino acids: CASKSGLGYNEQFF.

Here the CDR3 DNA reads TGCGCCAGCAGCCCGACGGGACAGGTAGCAGATACGCAGTATTTT. It yields the protein CASSPTGQVADTQYF. The chain couples TRBV5-1 to TRBJ2-3, with 8 positions matching TRBD1. The CDR3 contains 15 residues. Germline V gives CDR1 SGHRS, CDR2 YFSETQ. J was trimmed by 4 bases and V by 4 bases; bases with no gene match: 8.

The rearrangement joins TRBV18 to TRBJ2-7; the D gene is possibly TRBD2 (5 bases). The tail of the sequence fits TRBJ2-5 better, so the J call may be wrong. This CDR3 has 14 amino acids. Germline assignment: CDR1 KGHSH and CDR2 LQKENI. The CDR3 DNA reads as TGTGCCAGCTCACAGACCCCGACCGGAGGGACCCAGTACTTC. Protein sequence: CASSQTPTGGTQYF.

The chain employs TRBV25-1 and TRBJ2-7; D gene ambiguous. Germline V gene lookup returns CDR1 MGHDK and CDR2 SYGVNS. V lost 3 bases, J lost 0 bases, and 9 bases lay in between. This CDR3 contains 14 residues. CDR3 nucleotides: TGTGCCAGCAGTGATCCGAATTACTCCTACGAGCAGTACTTC. Encoded protein: CASSDPNYSYEQYF.

CDR3 in amino acids: CASSLMGQGVYGYTF. As DNA, the CDR3 is TGTGCCAGCAGCCTTATGGGACAGGGCGTCTATGGCTACACCTTC. The chain combines TRBV9 with TRBJ1-2, with TRBD1 identical over 9 bases. After removal of 4 bases from V and 4 bases from J, the junction contained 8 bases not matched to a gene. CDR1 and CDR2 from the germline V gene are SGDLS and YYNGEE. The CDR3 is 15 amino acids.